This T cell receptor (beta chain) appears in the sequencing data of a study of OX40 agonist ivuxolimab in advanced cancers. This CDR3 is built from 15 residues. V lost 2 bases, J lost 0 bases, and 11 bases lay in between. Per germline, CDR1 SGHNT and CDR2 YYREEE (reference sequence). Some clones are missing from TCRdb's copy, which holds only in-frame ones; the method was immunoSEQ multiplex PCR. This sample yields approximately 58,000 clones, of which about four fifths are seen a single time; roughly 2.5% belongs to the top ten. This material consisted of CD4+ or CD8+ T cells sorted from blood, taken in a trial of the OX40 agonist ivuxolimab. This TCR was sampled from an adult with an advanced solid tumor such as melanoma, head and neck, liver or kidney cancer. The chain uses TRBV5-4 and TRBJ1-2; maybe TRBD1 (5 bases). The CDR3 spells CASSLTGGPNYGYTF. CDR3 sequence (DNA): TGTGCCAGCAGCTTAACAGGCGGTCCTAACTATGGCTACACCTTC.